The 32 T cell receptor beta chains listed next were all sequenced from one sample in a study of cytomegalovirus exposure and HLA in healthy donors. It was with 60 Vbeta and 13 Jbeta primers that the PCR ran. Repertoires were generated with immunoSEQ multiplex PCR, while TCRdb's copy carries only in-frame clones and drops some. Found here are roughly 150,000 clones, approximately 80% of them singletons; the top ten hold 2% to 3%. Sequenced material: PBMCs. The origin of the receptors is a male donor in good health and CMV-seronegative.

The rearrangement joins TRBV19 to TRBJ1-1; 8 nucleotides align to TRBD1. With V trimmed by 6 bases and J by 4 bases, 4 bases remained unmatched. Germline V gene lookup returns CDR1 LNHDA and CDR2 SQIVND (reference sequence). This CDR3 has 13 amino acids. The CDR3 coding sequence is TGTGCCAGTAGCAAGGACAGGGTCACTGAAGCTTTCTTT. Residues: CASSKDRVTEAFF. Complete variable domain (other parts from reference TRBV19 and TRBJ1-1): DGGITQSPKYLFRKEGQNVTLSCEQNLNHDAMYWYRQDPGQGLRLIYYSQIVNDFQKGDIAEGYSVSREKKESFPLTVTSAQKNPTAFYLCASSKDRVTEAFFGQGTRLTVV.

The rearrangement joins TRBV7-6 to TRBJ1-5; D is unresolved. The CDR3 is made up of 15 amino acids. Germline lookup yields CDR1 SGHVS and CDR2 FNYEAQ. With 5 bases removed from V and 1 base from J, the gap between germline ends came to 12 bases. This CDR3 is CASSPWAGSNQPQHF. For the CDR3, the DNA is TGTGCCAGCAGCCCGTGGGCGGGGAGCAATCAGCCCCAGCATTTT.

This clone came up once. The rearrangement uses TRBV10-3 and TRBJ1-2, with unresolved D. V lost 9 bases, J lost 9 bases, and 14 bases lay in between. The CDR3 extends over 11 amino acids. CDR1 and CDR2 from the germline V gene are ENHRY and SYGVKD. The CDR3 nucleotides read TGTGCCATTCCGGGGAAAGGAAGCTACACCTTC. Translated, it gives CAIPGKGSYTF.

V and J are TRBV9 and TRBJ1-6, with D tentatively TRBD1 (6 bases). Germline V gene sequence: CDR1 SGDLS, CDR2 YYNGEE. Trimming removed 0 bases from V and 4 bases from J, with 8 bases in between. CDR3 size: 15 residues. Here the CDR3 reads CASSVDTGYNSPLHF. The CDR3 DNA reads as TGTGCCAGCAGCGTAGATACAGGGTATAATTCACCCCTCCACTTT.

The chain is built from TRBV7-2 and TRBJ2-2, with 8 bases that match TRBD2. The trim removed 4 bases at V and 3 bases at J, leaving 7 bases unmatched. The CDR3 consists of 16 residues. Germline V gene data show CDR1 as SGHTA and CDR2 as FQGNSA. The CDR3 loop reads CASSSSGGGYTGELFF. CDR3 bases: TGTGCCAGCAGCTCCTCAGGCGGGGGGTACACCGGGGAGCTGTTTTTT.

About this clone itself: This CDR3 is also generated by other DNA sequences in the sample. The chain is built from TRBV9 and TRBJ2-3; perhaps TRBD2 as D (7 bases). The CDR3 runs 15 residues. Trimming pared 0 bases from V and 0 bases from J, leaving 8 bases between. The germline CDR1 and CDR2 sequences are SGDLS and YYNGEE. The CDR3 DNA reads TGTGCCAGCAGCGTAGCGGGGGGCAGCACAGATACGCAGTATTTT. It translates to CASSVAGGSTDTQYF.

The chain links TRBV29-1 to TRBJ2-2, with a possible D match to TRBD2 (6 bases). Germline V CDR1 and CDR2: SQVTM, ANQGSEA. The CDR3 runs to 14 residues. Trimming pared 7 bases from V and 4 bases from J, leaving 16 bases between. The CDR3 region has the DNA TGCAGCGCCAAGGTGGTGGGGGGCACCGGGGAGCTGTTTTTT. Its translation is CSAKVVGGTGELFF.

This clone was seen a handful of times. The J gene is TRBJ2-7, the V gene TRBV6-1, with D possibly matching TRBD1 (7 bases). This CDR3 region has 14 residues. Germline CDR1 is MNHNS and CDR2 is SASEGT. Trimming took off 5 bases at V and 3 bases at J, with 14 bases between the two ends. In DNA, the CDR3 is TGTGCCAGCAGTCCCCCAGGGGGGCTCTACGAGCAGTACTTC. This translates into CASSPPGGLYEQYF.

The V call is TRBV7-9, the J call TRBJ2-3; tentative D call: TRBD2 (5 bases). Trimming shortened V by 3 bases and J by 2 bases, and 12 bases separated the two germline ends. Germline CDR1 is SEHNR and CDR2 is FQNEAQ (reference sequence). The CDR3 loop spans 15 amino acids. This chain's CDR3 is CASSFEGGLTDTQYF. The CDR3 nucleotides read TGTGCCAGCAGCTTTGAGGGTGGACTCACAGATACGCAGTATTTT.

The genes are TRBV19 and TRBJ1-2; 9 nucleotides agree with TRBD1. With V trimmed by 6 bases and J by 2 bases, 4 bases remained unmatched. Germline loops: CDR1 LNHDA, CDR2 SQIVND (reference sequence). The CDR3 is 14 residues long. The CDR3 coding sequence is TGTGCCAGTAGCGGGACAGGGCCGAACTATGGCTACACCTTC. It is translated as CASSGTGPNYGYTF. Variable domain in full (rest from reference TRBV19 and TRBJ1-2): DGGITQSPKYLFRKEGQNVTLSCEQNLNHDAMYWYRQDPGQGLRLIYYSQIVNDFQKGDIAEGYSVSREKKESFPLTVTSAQKNPTAFYLCASSGTGPNYGYTFGSGTRLTVV.

J is TRBJ2-1 and V is TRBV15; tentatively, D is TRBD1 (6 bases). There are 16 residues in the CDR3. CDR1 and CDR2 from the germline V gene are LNHNV and YYDKDF (reference sequence). V was clipped by 0 bases and J by 0 bases, with 9 bases between them. CDR3 loop: CATSRDLDSSYNEQFF. CDR3 nucleotide sequence: TGTGCCACCAGCAGAGATTTGGACAGCTCCTACAATGAGCAGTTCTTC.

V gene TRBV5-1 combines with J gene TRBJ2-1, with D uncertain. This CDR3 has 12 residues. Between the trimmed V and J ends, which lost 4 bases and 6 bases, there was a span of 8 bases. Germline V CDR1 and CDR2: SGHRS, YFSETQ. In DNA, the CDR3 is TGCGCCAGCAGCATGGACGGCAATGAGCAGTTCTTC. It codes for CASSMDGNEQFF.

This sequence joins TRBV25-1 and TRBJ2-7, with TRBD2 matching over 11 bases. Germline loops: CDR1 MGHDK, CDR2 SYGVNS. CDR3 size: 15 residues. Trimming took 5 bases from V and 0 from J; bases not matched to a gene: 3. CDR3 protein: CASSLTSGSSYEQYF. For the CDR3, the DNA is TGTGCCAGCAGTTTAACTAGCGGGAGCTCCTACGAGCAGTACTTC.

J is TRBJ2-7 and V is TRBV7-5; the table gives TRBD1 as D, unverified against the DNA. TRBV7-5 is classified as a pseudogene. There are 19 residues in the CDR3. The CDR3 here is CVRSHYTPQQGVHSYEQYF. Written as DNA, the CDR3 is TGTGTCAGAAGCCATTACACTCCCCAGCAGGGGGTGCACTCCTACGAGCAGTACTTC.

V and J are TRBV19 and TRBJ1-1, with 7 nucleotides matching TRBD1. The germline CDR1 and CDR2 sequences are LNHDA and SQIVND (reference sequence). The CDR3 contains 12 residues. J lost 8 bases, V lost 2 bases, and 2 bases had no gene match. CDR3 DNA: TGTGCCAGTAGTATACCGGACAGGGAAGCTTTCTTT. Its protein product is CASSIPDREAFF.

The V and J genes are TRBV30 and TRBJ1-1; D not certain. Trimming pared 1 base from V and 11 bases from J, leaving 11 bases between. This CDR3 comprises 11 residues. The V gene's germline CDR1 is GTSNPN and CDR2 SVGIG (reference sequence). CDR3 residues: CAWSAGVRAFF. The CDR3 coding sequence is TGTGCCTGGAGTGCCGGGGTGAGGGCTTTCTTT.

V is TRBV19 and J is TRBJ2-7; TRBD2 aligns across 9 bases. J was trimmed by 5 bases and V by 4 bases; bases with no gene match: 6. The germline V gene encodes CDR1 LNHDA and CDR2 SQIVND (reference sequence). The CDR3 loop spans 14 amino acids. This CDR3 reads CASSNAGGPDEQYF. The CDR3 nucleotides are TGTGCCAGTAGTAATGCGGGAGGGCCTGACGAGCAGTACTTC.

This clone was found once. V gene TRBV11-2 combines with J gene TRBJ2-5, with D uncertain. Germline V CDR1 and CDR2: SGHAT, FQNNGV. This CDR3 is 14 amino acids long. V dropped 0 bases and J dropped 7 bases, with 12 bases sitting between them. Here the CDR3 reads CASSLEEQLPTQYF. CDR3 DNA sequence: TGTGCCAGCAGCTTAGAAGAACAGCTACCGACCCAGTACTTC. The variable domain in full, with the rest retrieved from reference TRBV11-2 and TRBJ2-5, is EAGVAQSPRYKIIEKRQSVAFWCNPISGHATLYWYQQILGQGPKLLIQFQNNGVVDDSQLPKDRFSAERLKGVDSTLKIQPAKLEDSAVYLCASSLEEQLPTQYFGPGTRLLVL.

This sequence joins TRBV15 and TRBJ2-3; 8 bases line up with TRBD2. The CDR3 spans 17 residues. J was trimmed by 2 bases and V by 2 bases; bases with no gene match: 9. Germline assignment: CDR1 LNHNV and CDR2 YYDKDF (reference sequence). CDR3 nucleotide sequence: TGTGCCACCAGCAGACTCAGGACTAGCCCTCACACAGATACGCAGTATTTT. Amino acid sequence: CATSRLRTSPHTDTQYF.

The chain couples TRBV15 to TRBJ1-1; no clear D. CDR3 size: 14 residues. Trimming took off 5 bases at V and 1 base at J, with 11 bases between the two ends. Germline CDR1 reads LNHNV; CDR2 reads YYDKDF (reference sequence). The CDR3 nucleotides are TGTGCCACCAGCTTAAGGCCGGGGAACACTGAAGCTTTCTTT. Protein: CATSLRPGNTEAFF.

The chain recombines TRBV25-1 with TRBJ1-2, with 9 bases matching TRBD1. Trimming removed 3 bases from V and 7 bases from J; junction bases left unmatched: 3. The CDR3 length is 13 residues. CDR1 is MGHDK, CDR2 SYGVNS, per germline. CDR3 DNA: TGTGCCAGCAGTGACCGGGACAGGGTTGGCTACACCTTC. This encodes CASSDRDRVGYTF.

This clone was seen only once. The chain uses TRBV15 and TRBJ2-7; TRBD2 agrees at 8 bases. J was trimmed by 5 bases and V by 0 bases; bases with no gene match: 9. The CDR3 loop spans 16 amino acids. The germline V gene has CDR1 LNHNV and CDR2 YYDKDF (reference sequence). The CDR3 loop reads CATSRDLRGGIDEQYF. CDR3 nucleotides: TGTGCCACCAGCAGAGATCTTCGGGGGGGCATCGACGAGCAGTACTTC.

V gene TRBV9 combines with J gene TRBJ1-1; D perhaps matches TRBD1 (5 bases). The V and J ends lost 4 bases and 5 bases respectively, with 15 bases between them. Germline V gene sequence: CDR1 SGDLS, CDR2 YYNGEE. This CDR3 is 14 amino acids long. This CDR3 is CASSPAGGGTEAFF. In nucleotides, the CDR3 is TGTGCCAGCAGCCCCGCGGGGGGTGGAACTGAAGCTTTCTTT.

The chain employs TRBV5-6 and TRBJ2-1; 8 bases fit TRBD1. Germline lookup yields CDR1 SGHDT and CDR2 YYEEEE. With 4 bases clipped from V and 2 bases from J, the junction kept 8 bases outside the gene matches. The CDR3 length is 16 residues. The CDR3 reads CASSPQTGGPYNEQFF. The DNA of the CDR3 is TGTGCCAGCAGCCCACAAACAGGGGGACCCTACAATGAGCAGTTCTTC.

The genes are TRBV5-1 and TRBJ1-3; 8 bases line up with TRBD1. Germline V gives CDR1 SGHRS, CDR2 YFSETQ. Trimming at V came to 3 bases and at J to 4 bases, leaving 9 bases not matched to a gene. The CDR3 totals 16 residues. The CDR3 loop is CASSSDPGTGGNTIYF. For the CDR3, the DNA is TGCGCCAGCAGCTCGGATCCAGGGACAGGAGGAAACACCATATATTTT.

In its sample, this clone was seen once. The chain links TRBV2 to TRBJ2-5; tentative D call: TRBD1 (5 bases). This CDR3 comprises 13 residues. V lost 7 bases and J lost 5, with 14 bases in between. The germline V gene has CDR1 SNHLY and CDR2 FYNNEI. The CDR3 reads CASKAGRAETQYF. CDR3 DNA: TGTGCCAGCAAGGCTGGCAGGGCTGAGACCCAGTACTTC.

The chain has TRBV2 and TRBJ2-7; a weak D match, TRBD2 (5 bases). From germline, CDR1 is SNHLY and CDR2 FYNNEI. The length of the CDR3 is 12 residues. V lost 6 bases, J lost 9 bases, and 15 bases lay in between. CDR3 region: CASREDRFGQYF. CDR3 in DNA: TGTGCCAGCAGGGAGGATAGATTCGGGCAGTACTTC.

This chain uses TRBV4-3 with TRBJ1-1; TRBD1 matches 11 bases. The CDR3 contains 16 residues. The V gene's germline CDR1 is LGHNA and CDR2 YSLEER. Trimming at V came to 4 bases and at J to 0 bases, leaving 4 bases not matched to a gene. The CDR3 nucleotides read TGCGCCAGCAGCCCCAGGACAGGGGGCCTGAACACTGAAGCTTTCTTT. This encodes CASSPRTGGLNTEAFF.

J is TRBJ1-1 and V is TRBV27; 8 positions agree with TRBD1. Germline trimming cut 5 bases from V and 3 bases from J; bases unmatched to any gene: 11. Per germline, CDR1 MNHEY and CDR2 SMNVEV (reference sequence). The CDR3 is 16 amino acids. Written as DNA, the CDR3 is TGTGCCAGCAGTCCCCGTCCCGGGACAGGACACACTGAAGCTTTCTTT. Translation gives CASSPRPGTGHTEAFF.

The rearrangement joins TRBV7-2 to TRBJ2-3; no reliable D call. V was shortened by 5 bases and J by 2 bases, with 11 bases between the two germline ends. CDR3 length equals 14 residues. Germline CDR1 SGHTA, CDR2 FQGNSA. The CDR3 sequence: CASSRYSNTDTQYF. CDR3 in DNA: TGTGCCAGCAGCAGGTATAGCAACACAGATACGCAGTATTTT.

V is TRBV5-4 and J is TRBJ1-2; D ambiguous. The germline V and J ends were trimmed by 0 bases and 3 bases, with 9 bases remaining between them. This CDR3 spans 14 amino acids. The germline gives CDR1 SGHNT, CDR2 YYREEE (reference sequence). The CDR3, as DNA: TGTGCCAGCAGCTTGGCCGCAGGCTACTATGGCTACACCTTC. It codes for CASSLAAGYYGYTF. Supplemented by reference TRBV5-4 and TRBJ1-2, the full variable domain reads ETGVTQSPTHLIKTRGQQVTLRCSSQSGHNTVSWYQQALGQGPQFIFQYYREEENGRGNFPPRFSGLQFPNYSSELNVNALELDDSALYLCASSLAAGYYGYTFGSGTRLTVV.

J is TRBJ2-1 and V is TRBV25-1, with 14 bases aligning to TRBD2. The V gene's germline CDR1 is MGHDK and CDR2 SYGVNS. The CDR3 contains 16 residues. With V trimmed by 5 bases and J by 6 bases, 6 bases remained unmatched. This CDR3 is CASSRLTSGRANEQFF. The CDR3 bases are TGTGCCAGCAGTCGACTGACTAGCGGGAGGGCCAATGAGCAGTTCTTC.